These 27 T cell receptor beta chains share one sample of origin, sequenced in a study of T cell clonality in common variable immunodeficiency. Study-wide results and limits: In common variable immunodeficiency, TCR beta chains reportedly carried fewer deletions and N-nucleotide insertions.

Their target antigens are unknown. Method: immunoSEQ multiplex PCR; TCRdb's copy keeps in-frame clones and lacks some. This sample includes about 35,000 clones with no singletons; its ten biggest clones take up 5% to 7%. Source material: peripheral blood mononuclear cells. Receptors were obtained from a human donor with common variable immunodeficiency.

About this clone: The read ends 3 residues shy of where the CDR3 ends; the end is completed using the germline J gene. The V and J genes are TRBV19 and TRBJ2-5, with D perhaps TRBD2 (6 bases). V lost 9 bases and J 3 bases, leaving 14 bases between the germline ends. Germline V gene sequence: CDR1 LNHDA, CDR2 SQIVND (reference sequence). The CDR3 consists of 13 residues. The part of the CDR3 DNA that was read is TGTGCCAGCTCCGGGACTTCTAAAGAGACC. As protein: CASSGTSKET. The full CDR3 protein is CASSGTSKETQYF.

This clone has at least ten counts. Read sequence stops 3 residues before the CDR3 end, and the germline J gene provides the missing end. The chain links TRBV14 to TRBJ2-5; 14 positions match TRBD2. Germline V gene lookup returns CDR1 SGHDN and CDR2 FVKESK. This CDR3 is built from 17 residues. Germline trimming cut 4 bases from V and 5 bases from J; bases unmatched to any gene: 9. The part of the CDR3 DNA that was read is TGTGCCAGCAGCCTCGGACTAGCGGGGGGTCCCTGGGAGACC. It yields the protein CASSLGLAGGPWET. The full CDR3 protein is CASSLGLAGGPWETQYF.

This clone was counted between two and nine times. Coverage ceases 3 residues before the CDR3 finishes, and the germline J gene fills in the end. The chain links TRBV29-1 to TRBJ2-7; maybe TRBD1 (5 bases). V lost 6 bases to trimming and J lost 6 bases, with 18 bases between them. The CDR3 sequence is 13 residues long. Germline values: CDR1 SQVTM, CDR2 ANQGSEA. The CDR3 sequence: CSVLKGAVGEQYF. The part of the CDR3 DNA that was read is TGCAGCGTCCTAAAAGGGGCAGTCGGCGAG.

For this clone: The CDR3 is cut off 3 residues early in the read; its end comes from the germline J gene. The V call is TRBV19, the J call TRBJ2-7, with 7 bases aligning to TRBD1. Germline CDR1 LNHDA, CDR2 SQIVND (reference sequence). This CDR3 comprises 15 residues. The V segment lost 4 bases and the J segment 3 bases; nucleotides outside the gene matches: 9. The CDR3 loop is CASSTLSGGSYEQYF. The DNA read from the CDR3 is TGTGCCAGTAGTACCTTATCAGGGGGTAGCTACGAG. The whole variable domain, filled in from reference TRBV19 and TRBJ2-7, reads DGGITQSPKYLFRKEGQNVTLSCEQNLNHDAMYWYRQDPGQGLRLIYYSQIVNDFQKGDIAEGYSVSREKKESFPLTVTSAQKNPTAFYLCASSTLSGGSYEQYFGPGTRLTVT.

Regarding this clone: The DNA ends 3 residues before the CDR3 does, and the rest of the CDR3 is filled in from the germline J gene. The genes are TRBV2 and TRBJ2-1; tentatively, D is TRBD2 (5 bases). The germline V gene encodes CDR1 SNHLY and CDR2 FYNNEI. CDR3 length: 14 amino acids. The V and J ends lost 8 bases and 2 bases respectively, with 13 bases between them. The sequenced CDR3 bases are TGTGCCAGCGGTGGACTTTCCCCCTACAATGAG. Translating it yields CASGGLSPYNE. The entire CDR3 reads CASGGLSPYNEQFF.

A few counts support this clone. Read coverage stops 3 residues before the CDR3 terminus; the germline J gene supplies the remainder. The J gene is TRBJ1-2, the V gene TRBV30; tentative D call: TRBD1 (6 bases). V was cut by 1 base and J by 1 base, with 16 bases left in between. Germline assignment: CDR1 GTSNPN and CDR2 SVGIG (reference sequence). This CDR3 contains 16 residues. The sequenced part of the CDR3 DNA is TGTGCCTGGAGTGCGGGACACCTAGTCCTTAACTATGGC. This codes for CAWSAGHLVLNYG. The complete CDR3 reads CAWSAGHLVLNYGYTF. The variable domain in full, completed from reference TRBV30 and TRBJ1-2, reads SQTIHQWPATLVQPVGSPLSLECTVEGTSNPNLYWYRQAAGRGLQLLFYSVGIGQISSEVPQNLSASRPQDRQFILSSKKLLLSDSGFYLCAWSAGHLVLNYGYTFGSGTRLTVV.

Remarks on this clone: The read terminates 3 residues before the CDR3 end, so the remaining end is supplied by the germline J gene. The chain couples TRBV2 to TRBJ1-5; 7 bases align to TRBD1. This CDR3 comprises 16 residues. Germline-derived CDR1 and CDR2 are SNHLY and FYNNEI. V gave up 6 bases and J gave up 3 bases; unmatched junction bases: 11. The CDR3 region is CASRANRGRDNQPQHF. The sequenced part of the CDR3 DNA is TGTGCCAGCAGGGCAAACAGGGGTAGGGACAATCAGCCC. Drawing the rest from reference TRBV2 and TRBJ1-5, the complete variable domain is EPEVTQTPSHQVTQMGQEVILRCVPISNHLYFYWYRQILGQKVEFLVSFYNNEISEKSEIFDDQFSVERPDGSNFTLKIRSTKLEDSAMYFCASRANRGRDNQPQHFGDGTRLSIL.

This clone was counted at least ten times. The read comes to an end 3 residues before the CDR3 does, leaving the germline J gene to fill in the end. The J gene is TRBJ1-1, the V gene TRBV6-2 or TRBV6-3; D is perhaps TRBD1 (6 bases). Deletions cut 1 base from V and 2 bases from J, with 11 bases between. The V gene's germline CDR1 is MNHEY and CDR2 SVGEGT. The CDR3 spans 15 residues. CDR3 sequence reads: CASSYWGQVNTEAFF. The sequenced CDR3 bases are TGTGCCAGCAGTTACTGGGGACAAGTCAACACTGAA.

This clone was seen ten or more times. The CDR3 is cut off 3 residues early in the read; its end comes from the germline J gene. The chain couples TRBV5-1 to TRBJ1-6, with D perhaps TRBD1 (6 bases). This CDR3 has 15 residues. The V end was cut by 4 bases, the J end by 0 bases, with 8 bases between. The germline gives CDR1 SGHRS, CDR2 YFSETQ. The CDR3 bases that were read are TGCGCCAGCAGCCAGGACAGCTCCTATAATTCACCC. It translates to CASSQDSSYNSP. The CDR3 in full is CASSQDSSYNSPLHF.

Note on this clone: The read comes to an end 3 residues before the CDR3 does, leaving the germline J gene to fill in the end. The chain recombines TRBV19 with TRBJ1-5; D might be TRBD1 (6 bases). CDR3 size: 14 residues. Germline assignment: CDR1 LNHDA and CDR2 SQIVND (reference sequence). Between the trimmed V and J ends, which lost 4 bases and 4 bases, there was a span of 11 bases. The CDR3: CASSTPTGNQPQHF. The CDR3 DNA, read in part, is TGTGCCAGTAGTACCCCCACAGGGAATCAGCCC.

About this clone: The read is 3 residues too short to cover the CDR3 end, so that end is filled in from the germline J gene. The chain is built from TRBV6-1 and TRBJ2-7; D may be TRBD2 (6 bases). In germline, CDR1 is MNHNS, CDR2 SASEGT. Trimming stripped 1 base from V and 6 bases from J, with 16 bases between. The CDR3 runs 15 residues. Incomplete CDR3 DNA: TGTGCCAGCAGTGAAGTCCAGACCCGAGCGGGCGAG. Translating gives CASSEVQTRAGE. The full-length CDR3 reads as CASSEVQTRAGEQYF.

This clone was counted ten times or more. The CDR3 loop is CATNPQGLRLNTEAFF. CDR3 bases read: TGTGCCACGAACCCTCAGGGACTCCGGTTGAACACTGAA. The chain has TRBV2 and TRBJ1-1, with a weak D call TRBD1 (5 bases). The CDR3 is cut off 3 residues early in the read; its end comes from the germline J gene. The CDR3 spans 16 residues. V was trimmed by 10 bases and J by 0 bases, leaving 21 bases between them. Germline V lookup: CDR1 SNHLY, CDR2 FYNNEI.

This clone has a handful of counts. The observed sequence ends 3 residues before the CDR3 terminus, with the missing tail filled in from the germline J gene. This chain joins TRBV19 and TRBJ2-5, with D maybe TRBD2 (7 bases). The length of the CDR3 is 17 residues. CDR1 is LNHDA and CDR2 is SQIVND in the germline V gene (reference sequence). V gave up 7 bases and J gave up 0 bases, with 21 bases separating them. The CDR3 is CASIAGAGKNYQETQYF. The DNA read from the CDR3 is TGTGCCAGTATTGCGGGGGCCGGCAAAAATTACCAAGAGACC.

In this sample, this clone turned up a few times. The read comes to an end 3 residues before the CDR3 does, leaving the germline J gene to fill in the end. The chain joins TRBV18 to TRBJ2-1, with 12 bases aligning to TRBD2. The V gene end was trimmed by 3 bases and the J gene end by 6 bases; junction bases not matched to a gene: 3. The CDR3 spans 15 residues. CDR1 KGHSH and CDR2 LQKENI come from the germline V gene. Here the CDR3 reads CASSPGGLAGNEQFF. The sequenced part of the CDR3 DNA is TGTGCCAGCTCACCGGGGGGACTAGCGGGCAATGAG. The whole variable domain, remainder taken from reference TRBV18 and TRBJ2-1, is NAGVMQNPRHLVRRRGQEARLRCSPMKGHSHVYWYRQLPEEGLKFMVYLQKENIIDESGMPKERFSAEFPKEGPSILRIQQVVRGDSAAYFCASSPGGLAGNEQFFGPGTRLTVL.

For this clone: Sequencing ends 3 residues short of the CDR3 end; the germline J gene provides the rest. The V and J genes are TRBV7-3 and TRBJ2-2; 10 bases fit TRBD2. This CDR3 is built from 16 residues. Germline CDR1 reads SGHTA; CDR2 reads FQGTGA. Trimming cost V 5 bases and J 4 bases; bases outside gene matches: 7. The CDR3 DNA, read in part, is TGTGCCAGCAGCCCAGCGGGGGGGCCGGGCACCGGGGAG. Translating gives CASSPAGGPGTGE. The full CDR3 protein reads CASSPAGGPGTGELFF.

A few counts support this clone. The read ends 3 residues early relative to the CDR3; the germline J gene fills the gap. This chain links TRBV19 with TRBJ1-2; the D gene is possibly TRBD1 (6 bases). The CDR3 runs to 13 residues. Per the germline V gene, CDR1 is LNHDA and CDR2 is SQIVND (reference sequence). Trimming shortened V by 8 bases and J by 7 bases, and 17 bases separated the two germline ends. CDR3 sequence reads: CASQDSRGSGYTF. CDR3 bases read: TGTGCCAGTCAGGACTCAAGGGGGAGTGGC.

This clone has ten or more counts. The read ends 3 residues early relative to the CDR3; the germline J gene fills the gap. This chain connects TRBV19 to TRBJ2-1; a weak D match, TRBD1 (6 bases). V lost 2 bases and J 5 bases, leaving 10 bases between the germline ends. CDR3 length: 14 amino acids. The germline V gene has CDR1 LNHDA and CDR2 SQIVND (reference sequence). The covered CDR3 bases are TGTGCCAGTAGTATACGGGACAACAACAATGAG. It yields the protein CASSIRDNNNE. The entire CDR3 sequence reads CASSIRDNNNEQFF.

The sequenced part of the CDR3 DNA is TGTGCCTGGAATATCGGCAGGGGGCACGAG. Protein product: CAWNIGRGHE. The whole CDR3 protein reads CAWNIGRGHEQYF. The chain recombines TRBV30 with TRBJ2-7, with 8 bases lining up with TRBD1. The CDR3 extends 3 residues past the end of the read, so its final part is completed from the germline J gene. J lost 5 bases, V lost 4 bases, and 7 bases had no gene match. The germline V gene encodes CDR1 GTSNPN and CDR2 SVGIG (reference sequence). The CDR3 spans 13 residues.

Details on this clone: The read comes to an end 3 residues before the CDR3 does, leaving the germline J gene to fill in the end. V gene TRBV7-6 combines with J gene TRBJ2-2; D possibly corresponds to TRBD1 (6 bases). The V gene's germline CDR1 is SGHVS and CDR2 FNYEAQ. Trimming took 1 base from V and 4 from J, leaving 10 bases between them. This CDR3 has 15 residues. CDR3 DNA (partial): TGTGCCAGCAGCTTAGGGCAGGGGATCACCGGGGAG. It is translated as CASSLGQGITGE. The entire CDR3 sequence reads CASSLGQGITGELFF.

In this sample, this clone turned up many times. Sequencing ends 3 residues short of the CDR3 end; the germline J gene provides the rest. The chain links TRBV5-1 to TRBJ2-7; unclear D gene. V was clipped by 4 bases and J by 2 bases, with 16 bases between them. Per germline, CDR1 SGHRS and CDR2 YFSETQ. This CDR3 is built from 15 residues. CDR3 DNA (partial): TGCGCCAGCAGCCCGTACCCAGACAAGACCTACGAG. Amino acids: CASSPYPDKTYE. The complete CDR3 sequence is CASSPYPDKTYEQYF.

A remark on this clone: The missing CDR3 end, 3 residues past where the read stops, is filled in from the germline J gene. The rearrangement uses TRBV18 and TRBJ2-5; tentatively, D is TRBD2 (7 bases). CDR3 length: 14 amino acids. Trimming cost V 3 bases and J 4 bases, with 12 bases left between them. Germline lookup yields CDR1 KGHSH and CDR2 LQKENI. CDR3 region: CASSPQGRGETQYF. CDR3 DNA, as far as it was read: TGTGCCAGCTCACCGCAGGGGAGGGGAGAGACC.

There are a few counts of this clone. The read halts 3 residues ahead of the CDR3 end, with the missing end drawn from the germline J gene. The chain recombines TRBV7-3 with TRBJ2-7; D remains ambiguous. V shed 3 bases and J shed 6 bases, with 9 bases lying between them. Germline CDR1 reads SGHTA; CDR2 reads FQGTGA. The CDR3 is 12 residues long. The CDR3 DNA, read in part, is TGTGCCAGCAGCTTCCCGGGTGCCGAG. As protein: CASSFPGAE. Given in full, the CDR3 is CASSFPGAEQYF.

A few counts support this clone. The CDR3 goes on 3 residues after the read ends, and that part is filled in from the germline J gene. The chain has TRBV2 and TRBJ1-5, with 7 bases aligning to TRBD1. CDR1 is SNHLY and CDR2 is FYNNEI in the germline V gene. The ends lost 6 bases at V and 7 bases at J; junction bases unmatched: 9. This CDR3 spans 14 amino acids. The sequenced CDR3 bases are TGTGCCAGCAGGGTGACAGGGAGGGAACAGCCC. Translated: CASRVTGREQP. The whole CDR3 sequence is CASRVTGREQPQHF.

This clone was observed a few times. The read terminates 3 residues ahead of where the CDR3 ends, so the germline J gene completes it. The V gene is TRBV7-9, the J gene TRBJ1-2, with TRBD1 matching 8 bases. Germline loops: CDR1 SEHNR, CDR2 FQNEAQ (reference sequence). V lost 8 bases, J lost 5 bases, and 7 bases stayed unmatched. This CDR3 has 13 residues. CDR3 in amino acids: CASGGQGSYGYTF. The sequenced part of the CDR3 DNA is TGTGCCAGCGGAGGACAGGGATCATATGGC.

This clone came up a few times. The CDR3 end is not reached by the read, which stops 3 residues before it; the germline J gene fills it in. The chain joins TRBV20-1 to TRBJ2-3; 16 bases line up with TRBD2. CDR3 size: 18 residues. Germline CDR1 reads DFQATT; CDR2 reads SNEGSKA (reference sequence). V lost 5 bases, J lost 0 bases, and 8 bases stayed unmatched. The sequenced part of the CDR3 DNA is TGCAGTGCTGGCGGAGGGACTAGCGGGGGGGCTAGCACAGATACG. This gives the protein CSAGGGTSGGASTDT. The entire CDR3 sequence reads CSAGGGTSGGASTDTQYF.

There are many counts of this clone. The read halts 3 residues ahead of the CDR3 end, with the missing end drawn from the germline J gene. The chain recombines TRBV18 with TRBJ1-1; 7 positions match TRBD1. Germline values: CDR1 KGHSH, CDR2 LQKENI. This CDR3 region has 14 residues. CDR3: CASSLRTGTAEAFF. The sequenced CDR3 bases are TGTGCCAGCTCGCTACGAACCGGGACAGCAGAA.

There are a few counts of this clone. The CDR3 here is CASSTSGHLTNSGNTIYF. The covered CDR3 bases are TGTGCCAGTAGTACTTCGGGACACTTGACAAACTCTGGAAACACC. This sequence joins TRBV19 and TRBJ1-3; D might be TRBD1 (6 bases). The read comes to an end 3 residues before the CDR3 does, leaving the germline J gene to fill in the end. Per germline, CDR1 LNHDA and CDR2 SQIVND (reference sequence). The CDR3 consists of 18 residues. V lost 4 bases, J lost 0 bases, and 19 bases lay in between.